A single sample is the source of the 29 T cell receptor beta chains below, sequenced in a study of T cells in localized non-small cell lung cancer. TCRdb's table, derived via immunoSEQ multiplex PCR, lists solely in-frame clones and lacks some. Of over 950 clones listed, roughly a quarter are singletons. The specimen was normal lung tissue next to the tumor, collected before any cancer treatment. These receptors originate from a male donor aged 60 or over with stage II squamous cell lung carcinoma.

The chain has TRBV6-8 and TRBJ2-1; 10 bases are a match to TRBD2. This CDR3 has 15 residues. The germline V gene has CDR1 MNHGY and CDR2 SAAAGT. The V and J ends lost 5 bases and 2 bases, in that order; junction bases with no gene match: 3. CDR3 region: CASSGLAGAYNEQFF. In nucleotides, the CDR3 is TGTGCCAGCAGTGGGCTAGCGGGGGCCTACAATGAGCAGTTCTTC.

The chain uses TRBV5-1 and TRBJ2-1, with 7 positions matching TRBD2. The germline V gene encodes CDR1 SGHRS and CDR2 YFSETQ. Trimming at V came to 7 bases and at J to 7 bases, leaving 11 bases not matched to a gene. This CDR3 contains 14 residues. The CDR3 DNA follows: TGCGCCAGCGATCGGGGCGGGGGTCGGAATGAGCAGTTCTTC. Its translation is CASDRGGGRNEQFF.

By proportion, this clone is large. The chain combines TRBV25-1 with TRBJ2-2; 7 nucleotides match TRBD1. V shed 8 bases and J 2 bases; nucleotides not matched to a gene: 5. CDR1 and CDR2 (germline): MGHDK, SYGVNS. The CDR3 totals 14 residues. CDR3 sequence reads: CASLGQFNTGELFF. The CDR3 nucleotides are TGTGCCAGCCTGGGACAGTTTAACACCGGGGAGCTGTTTTTT.

By frequency in the sample, this clone is large. The chain is built from TRBV30 and TRBJ2-2; perhaps D is TRBD1 or TRBD2 (5 bases each). CDR1 GTSNPN and CDR2 SVGIG come from the germline V gene (reference sequence). Trimming removed 0 bases from V and 8 bases from J, with 16 bases in between. The CDR3 extends over 15 amino acids. Here the CDR3 DNA reads TGTGCCTGGAGTGTGGGACGTACAGAGAGTGGGGAGCTGTTTTTT. Amino acid sequence: CAWSVGRTESGELFF.

This clone has more than one count but fewer than ten. The rearrangement joins TRBV9 to TRBJ1-2, with 7 bases matching TRBD1. With V trimmed by 8 bases and J by 4 bases, 11 bases remained unmatched. Germline V CDR1 and CDR2: SGDLS, YYNGEE. CDR3 length: 14 residues. Written as DNA, the CDR3 is TGTGCCAGGGCAGCTAGGGACAGAGTCTATGGCTACACCTTC. Translating it yields CARAARDRVYGYTF. The variable domain in full, completed from reference TRBV9 and TRBJ1-2, reads DSGVTQTPKHLITATGQRVTLRCSPRSGDLSVYWYQQSLDQGLQFLIQYYNGEERAKGNILERFSAQQFPDLHSELNLSSLELGDSALYFCARAARDRVYGYTFGSGTRLTVV.

By its share, this clone is medium-sized. The chain carries TRBV6-8 and TRBJ2-3; D remains unclear. Germline-derived CDR1 and CDR2 are MNHGY and SAAAGT. V dropped 3 bases and J dropped 4 bases, with 11 bases sitting between them. CDR3 length equals 14 residues. In nucleotides, the CDR3 is TGTGCCAGCAGTTATAGCCTGCCAGCAGATACGCAGTATTTT. It codes for CASSYSLPADTQYF.

This chain links TRBV18 with TRBJ2-7; 9 bases align to TRBD1. Losses at the gene ends were 4 bases for V and 5 bases for J; bases not matched to a gene: 6. Germline loops: CDR1 KGHSH, CDR2 LQKENI. This CDR3 spans 14 amino acids. CDR3 amino acids: CASSLTGTGNEQYV. The CDR3 DNA sequence: TGTGCCAGCTCACTCACCGGGACAGGGAACGAGCAGTACGTC.

This clone has only a few counts. The gene calls are TRBV28 and TRBJ2-3; D ambiguous. CDR3 length: 14 residues. The ends were cut back, 3 bases at V and 3 bases at J, with 10 bases in the middle. The V gene's germline CDR1 is MDHEN and CDR2 SYDVKM. The CDR3 here is CASSFLLGTDTQYF. DNA of the CDR3: TGTGCCAGCAGTTTCCTCTTGGGGACAGATACGCAGTATTTT.

This rearrangement joins TRBV19 to TRBJ1-5; no clear D gene. The length of the CDR3 is 15 residues. Trimming removed 4 bases at V and 7 bases at J, with 17 bases between. Per the germline V gene, CDR1 is LNHDA and CDR2 is SQIVND (reference sequence). CDR3 loop: CASSSKGGGNQPQHF. CDR3 sequence (DNA): TGTGCCAGTAGTAGTAAGGGAGGAGGGAACCAGCCCCAGCATTTT. Full variable domain (missing parts from reference TRBV19 and TRBJ1-5): DGGITQSPKYLFRKEGQNVTLSCEQNLNHDAMYWYRQDPGQGLRLIYYSQIVNDFQKGDIAEGYSVSREKKESFPLTVTSAQKNPTAFYLCASSSKGGGNQPQHFGDGTRLSIL.

About this clone itself: Compared with germline, one end of the junction differs, possibly owing to a read error. This chain links TRBV6-8 with TRBJ2-1, with 8 bases lining up with TRBD2. The CDR3 has 14 amino acids. Germline V lookup: CDR1 MNHGY, CDR2 SAAAGT. CDR3: CAISGGSGDREQFF. DNA for the CDR3: TGTGCCATCAGTGGGGGTAGCGGGGATCGTGAGCAGTTCTTC.

In its sample, this clone is large (0.1 to 1%). This sequence joins TRBV11-3 and TRBJ2-3; 13 bases are shared with TRBD2. The CDR3 length is 19 residues. Trimming removed 3 bases from V and 1 base from J; junction bases left unmatched: 10. CDR1 SGHNT and CDR2 YENEEA come from the germline V gene. CDR3 in amino acids: CASSFPGTSGVRGTDTQYF. The CDR3 nucleotides read TGTGCCAGCAGCTTCCCCGGGACTAGCGGGGTACGGGGCACAGATACGCAGTATTTT.

In its sample, this clone ranks as large. V usage is TRBV11-3 and J usage is TRBJ1-1, with D possibly matching TRBD1 (5 bases). The germline V and J ends were trimmed by 5 bases and 0 bases, with 19 bases remaining between them. The CDR3 totals 17 residues. Germline V gene lookup returns CDR1 SGHNT and CDR2 YENEEA. The chain's CDR3 is CASSPPSAGLLNTEAFF. The CDR3 nucleotides read TGTGCCAGCAGCCCCCCATCCGCAGGGCTTTTGAACACTGAAGCTTTCTTT.

This clone was seen more than once but under ten times. The chain joins TRBV6-8 to TRBJ2-3, with TRBD1 matching over 10 bases. This CDR3 has 15 amino acids. Trimming removed 8 bases from V and 4 bases from J; junction bases left unmatched: 9. Germline CDR1 MNHGY, CDR2 SAAAGT. The CDR3 loop reads CASPSGQGFPDTQYF. CDR3 DNA: TGTGCCAGCCCATCGGGACAGGGGTTTCCAGATACGCAGTATTTT.

In this sample, this clone turned up a few times. The chain carries TRBV6-1 and TRBJ2-7, with TRBD1 identical over 7 bases. Germline V gene lookup returns CDR1 MNHNS and CDR2 SASEGT. V lost 1 base, J lost 2 bases, and 5 bases stayed unmatched. The CDR3 contains 15 residues. The CDR3 nucleotides are TGTGCCAGCAGTGAAGTGTGGACAGGAGCCTACGAGCAGTACGTC. Its protein is CASSEVWTGAYEQYV.

The chain is built from TRBV5-1 and TRBJ2-3; 10 nucleotides align to TRBD2. The germline CDR1 and CDR2 sequences are SGHRS and YFSETQ. CDR3 length: 17 residues. The V segment lost 3 bases and the J segment 0 bases; nucleotides outside the gene matches: 7. In DNA, the CDR3 is TGCGCCAGCAGCTGGCCAATAGCGGGAGGAAGCACAGATACGCAGTATTTT. Translation gives CASSWPIAGGSTDTQYF.

Sample share makes this clone medium-sized. The V and J genes are TRBV11-3 and TRBJ2-1; possible D gene TRBD2, 6 bases. Trimming stripped 5 bases from V and 7 bases from J, with 27 bases between. CDR1 is SGHNT, CDR2 YENEEA, per germline. This CDR3 has 18 amino acids. DNA of the CDR3: TGTGCCAGCAGCCTTAGCCCCCTTTGGAGGAGGGATACTAATGAGCAGTTCTTC. This sequence encodes CASSLSPLWRRDTNEQFF.

V is TRBV25-1 and J is TRBJ1-2, with D possibly matching TRBD1 (5 bases). Looked up from germline, CDR1 is MGHDK and CDR2 is SYGVNS. This CDR3 has 14 residues. Trimming removed 0 bases at V and 2 bases at J, with 7 bases between. The CDR3 sequence: CASSEYRQNYGYTF. CDR3 coding DNA: TGTGCCAGCAGTGAATATAGACAGAACTATGGCTACACCTTC.

V gene TRBV18 combines with J gene TRBJ1-3; the D is unclear. CDR3 length: 17 amino acids. V was shortened by 1 base and J by 0 bases, with 13 bases between the two germline ends. The germline CDR1 and CDR2 sequences are KGHSH and LQKENI. CDR3 bases: TGTGCCAGCTCACCACTAAGACGGGAGTACTCTGGAAACACCATATATTTT. Translating it yields CASSPLRREYSGNTIYF.

The chain combines TRBV23-1 with TRBJ1-1, with D unresolved. TRBV23-1 is designated an ORF whose function remains uncertain. CDR3 length: 13 amino acids. The germline V and J ends were trimmed by 6 bases and 4 bases, with 12 bases remaining between them. Here the CDR3 reads CASSLGRITEAFF. CDR3 bases: TGCGCCAGCAGCTTGGGAAGGATCACTGAAGCTTTCTTT.

The rearrangement uses TRBV6-8 and TRBJ2-7, with 8 bases matching TRBD1. V lost 0 bases and J lost 2; bases outside the gene matches: 3. The CDR3 totals 15 residues. Germline V gene data show CDR1 as MNHGY and CDR2 as SAAAGT. CDR3 sequence: CASSYSTGVTYEQYF. The CDR3 nucleotides read TGTGCCAGCAGTTACTCGACAGGGGTGACCTACGAGCAGTACTTC.

This clone has just a few counts. The rearrangement joins TRBV6-8 to TRBJ2-6; perhaps TRBD1 as D (5 bases). V was cut by 2 bases and J by 0 bases, with 8 bases left in between. The CDR3 is made up of 16 amino acids. CDR1 and CDR2 from the germline V gene are MNHGY and SAAAGT. The CDR3: CASSYGAVSGANVLTF. CDR3 in DNA: TGTGCCAGCAGTTACGGGGCGGTCTCTGGGGCCAACGTCCTGACTTTC.

This clone was counted between two and nine times. The chain has TRBV11-3 and TRBJ2-1, with 7 nucleotides matching TRBD2. Germline V CDR1 and CDR2: SGHNT, YENEEA. The CDR3 is made up of 15 amino acids. V shed 6 bases, J shed 6 bases, and the junction held 11 bases outside the gene matches. The CDR3 DNA reads TGTGCCAGCAGTGGGAGGGGTGCAAGGGGCAATGAGCAGTTCTTC. Its protein product is CASSGRGARGNEQFF.

The table lists this clone with a few counts. One junction end disagrees with the germline gene, perhaps due to a read error. The chain combines TRBV6-8 with TRBJ2-1; the D is unclear. This CDR3 comprises 14 residues. Germline V gene data show CDR1 as MNHGY and CDR2 as SAAAGT. The CDR3 DNA follows: TGTGCCATCAGTGCGTTTGGTGTGGGGAATGAGCAGTTCTTC. Its protein product is CAISAFGVGNEQFF.

J is TRBJ1-2 and V is TRBV14; D remains unclear. Germline V gives CDR1 SGHDN, CDR2 FVKESK. Between the trimmed V and J ends, which lost 1 base and 8 bases, there was a span of 14 bases. The CDR3 loop spans 14 amino acids. The CDR3 is CASSQVPRGSGYTF. The CDR3 nucleotides read TGTGCCAGCAGCCAAGTGCCCCGAGGGTCCGGCTACACCTTC.

This clone counts as medium-sized. V usage is TRBV11-3 and J usage is TRBJ2-7; D tentatively fits TRBD1 or TRBD2 (5 bases each). Germline V gene data show CDR1 as SGHNT and CDR2 as YENEEA. This CDR3 contains 18 residues. The ends were cut back, 1 base at V and 0 bases at J, with 19 bases in the middle. The CDR3 is CASSLGLWGPPGSYEQYF. The CDR3 bases are TGTGCCAGCAGCTTAGGCCTCTGGGGACCCCCGGGCTCCTACGAGCAGTACTTC.

This clone was observed a handful of times. The chain recombines TRBV14 with TRBJ2-2; D not certain. Per germline, CDR1 SGHDN and CDR2 FVKESK. V lost 1 base and J lost 2, with 8 bases in between. CDR3 length: 15 residues. CDR3 sequence (DNA): TGTGCCAGCAGCCAAGGCCCTTTTAACACCGGGGAGCTGTTTTTT. Encoded protein: CASSQGPFNTGELFF.

This clone occurred a few times. This chain links TRBV14 with TRBJ1-2; 10 nucleotides align to TRBD1. The CDR3 runs 16 residues. V was clipped by 6 bases and J by 1 base; unmatched bases: 8. Germline CDR1 SGHDN, CDR2 FVKESK. CDR3 nucleotides: TGTGCCAGCAGACTGTCGGGACAGGGGAATAACTATGGCTACACCTTC. It specifies CASRLSGQGNNYGYTF.

This clone was seen a handful of times. The genes are TRBV10-3 and TRBJ2-1; 8 bases are a match to TRBD2. Germline V gene lookup returns CDR1 ENHRY and CDR2 SYGVKD. V was clipped by 0 bases and J by 1 base; unmatched bases: 5. CDR3 length: 17 amino acids. The CDR3 DNA is TGTGCCATCAGTGAGTCGTTAAGCGGGGGTTCCTACAATGAGCAGTTCTTC. It is translated as CAISESLSGGSYNEQFF.

This clone has a handful of counts. This chain links TRBV11-3 with TRBJ2-2; no reliable D call. V was clipped by 2 bases and J by 0 bases, with 4 bases between them. Germline CDR1 and CDR2: SGHNT and YENEEA. This CDR3 region has 14 residues. The CDR3 coding sequence is TGTGCCAGCAGCTTAAATGCGAACACCGGGGAGCTGTTTTTT. This translates into CASSLNANTGELFF. The entire variable domain, with the rest obtained from reference TRBV11-3 and TRBJ2-2, is as follows: EAGVVQSPRYKIIEKKQPVAFWCNPISGHNTLYWYLQNLGQGPELLIRYENEEAVDDSQLPKDRFSAERLKGVDSTLKIQPAELGDSAVYLCASSLNANTGELFFGEGSRLTVL.